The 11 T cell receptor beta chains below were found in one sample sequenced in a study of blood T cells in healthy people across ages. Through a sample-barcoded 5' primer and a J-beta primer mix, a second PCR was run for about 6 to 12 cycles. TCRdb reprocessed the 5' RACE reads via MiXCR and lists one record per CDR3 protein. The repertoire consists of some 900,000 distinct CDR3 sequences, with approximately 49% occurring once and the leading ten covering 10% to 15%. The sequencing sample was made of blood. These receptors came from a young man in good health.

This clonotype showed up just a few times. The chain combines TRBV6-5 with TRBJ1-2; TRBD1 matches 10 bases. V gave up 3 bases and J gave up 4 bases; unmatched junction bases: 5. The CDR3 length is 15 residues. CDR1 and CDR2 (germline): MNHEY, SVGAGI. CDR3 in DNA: TGTGCCAGCAGTTATGGGGACAGGGGATCCTATGGCTACACCTTC. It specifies CASSYGDRGSYGYTF.

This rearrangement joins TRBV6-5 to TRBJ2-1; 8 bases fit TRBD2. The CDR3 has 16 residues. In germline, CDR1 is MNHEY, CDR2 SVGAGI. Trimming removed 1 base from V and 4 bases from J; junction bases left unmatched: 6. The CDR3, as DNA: TGTGCCAGCAGTTACTTATCCGGGACTAGGTACAATGAGCAGTTCTTC. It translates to CASSYLSGTRYNEQFF.

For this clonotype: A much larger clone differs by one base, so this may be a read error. The CDR3 sequence is CSPRTGGTQYF. CDR3 in DNA: TGCAGCCCCAGGACCGGAGGTACGCAGTATTTT. The chain links TRBV29-1 to TRBJ2-3, with D maybe TRBD2 (5 bases). The germline V gene encodes CDR1 SQVTM and CDR2 ANQGSEA. CDR3 size: 11 residues. V shed 8 bases and J shed 8 bases, with 14 bases lying between them.

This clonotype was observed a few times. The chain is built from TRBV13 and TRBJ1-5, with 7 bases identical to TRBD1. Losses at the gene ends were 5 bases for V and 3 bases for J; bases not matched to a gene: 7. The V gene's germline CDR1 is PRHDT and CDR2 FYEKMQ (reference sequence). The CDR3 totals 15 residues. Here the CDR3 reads CASSRAGGINQPQHF. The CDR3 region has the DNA TGTGCCAGCAGCCGGGCAGGGGGTATCAATCAGCCCCAGCATTTT. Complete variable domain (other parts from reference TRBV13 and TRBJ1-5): AAGVIQSPRHLIKEKRETATLKCYPIPRHDTVYWYQQGPGQDPQFLISFYEKMQSDKGSIPDRFSAQQFSDYHSELNMSSLELGDSALYFCASSRAGGINQPQHFGDGTRLSIL.

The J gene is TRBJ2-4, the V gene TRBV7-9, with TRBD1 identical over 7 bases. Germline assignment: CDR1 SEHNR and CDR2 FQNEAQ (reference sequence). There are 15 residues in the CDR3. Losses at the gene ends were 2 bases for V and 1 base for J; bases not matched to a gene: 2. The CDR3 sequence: CASSLMGQAKNIQYF. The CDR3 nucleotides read TGTGCCAGCAGCTTAATGGGACAGGCCAAAAACATTCAGTACTTC.

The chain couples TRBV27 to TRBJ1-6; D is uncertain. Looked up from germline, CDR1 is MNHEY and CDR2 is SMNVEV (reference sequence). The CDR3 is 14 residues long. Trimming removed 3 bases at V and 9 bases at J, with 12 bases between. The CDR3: CASSLAGNGSPLHF. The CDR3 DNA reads TGTGCCAGCAGTTTGGCCGGGAACGGTTCACCCCTCCACTTT.

The CDR3 reads CSAIDSGVGYTF. The CDR3, as DNA: TGCAGTGCTATTGACAGTGGAGTCGGCTACACCTTC. The chain uses TRBV20-1 and TRBJ1-2, with D possibly TRBD1 on 5 matching bases. Trimming shortened V by 4 bases and J by 8 bases, and 14 bases separated the two germline ends. Germline lookup yields CDR1 DFQATT and CDR2 SNEGSKA (reference sequence). The length of the CDR3 is 12 residues.

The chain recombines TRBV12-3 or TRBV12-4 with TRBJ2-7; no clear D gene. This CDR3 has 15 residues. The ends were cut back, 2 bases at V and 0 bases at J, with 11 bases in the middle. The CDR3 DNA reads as TGTGCCAGCAGTTTACGGTTTGCCAGCTCCTACGAGCAGTACTTC. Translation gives CASSLRFASSYEQYF.

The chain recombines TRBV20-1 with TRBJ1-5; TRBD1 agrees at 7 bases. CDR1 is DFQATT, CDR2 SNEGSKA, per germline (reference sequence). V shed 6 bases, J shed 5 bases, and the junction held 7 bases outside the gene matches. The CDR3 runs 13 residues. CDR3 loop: CSAIETGYQPQHF. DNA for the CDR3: TGCAGTGCCATAGAGACAGGGTATCAGCCCCAGCATTTT.

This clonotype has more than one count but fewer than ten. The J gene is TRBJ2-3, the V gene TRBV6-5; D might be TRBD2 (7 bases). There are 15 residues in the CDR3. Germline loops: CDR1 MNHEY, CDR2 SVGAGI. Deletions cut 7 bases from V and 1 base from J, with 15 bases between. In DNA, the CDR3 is TGTGCCAGCACCCGAAAAGGGGGGGGCACAGATACGCAGTATTTT. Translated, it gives CASTRKGGGTDTQYF.

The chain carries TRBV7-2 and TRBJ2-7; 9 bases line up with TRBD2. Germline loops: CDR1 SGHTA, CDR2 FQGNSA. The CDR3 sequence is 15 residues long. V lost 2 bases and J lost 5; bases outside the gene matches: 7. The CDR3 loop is CASSLSSGTSHEQYF. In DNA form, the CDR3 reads TGTGCCAGCAGCTTAAGTTCCGGGACTAGCCACGAGCAGTACTTC.